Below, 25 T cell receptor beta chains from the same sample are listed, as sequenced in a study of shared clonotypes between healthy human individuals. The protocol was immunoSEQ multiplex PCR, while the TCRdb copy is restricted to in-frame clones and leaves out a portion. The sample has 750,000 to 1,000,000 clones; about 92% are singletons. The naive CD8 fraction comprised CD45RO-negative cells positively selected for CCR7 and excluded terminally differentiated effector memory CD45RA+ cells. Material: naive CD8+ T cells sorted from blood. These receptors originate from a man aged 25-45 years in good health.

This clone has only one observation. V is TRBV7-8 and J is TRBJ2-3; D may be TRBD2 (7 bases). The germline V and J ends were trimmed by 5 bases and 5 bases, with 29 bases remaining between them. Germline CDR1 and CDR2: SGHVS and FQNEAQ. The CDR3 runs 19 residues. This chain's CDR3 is CASSGPENFGGAVRDTQYF. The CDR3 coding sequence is TGTGCCAGCAGCGGACCGGAAAATTTTGGGGGGGCGGTTCGAGATACGCAGTATTTT.

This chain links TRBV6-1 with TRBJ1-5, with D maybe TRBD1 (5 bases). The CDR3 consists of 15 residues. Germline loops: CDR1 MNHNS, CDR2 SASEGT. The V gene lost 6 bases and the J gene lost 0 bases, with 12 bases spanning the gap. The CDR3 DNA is TGTGCCAGCAGGAGGGACTCTTATAGCAATCAGCCCCAGCATTTT. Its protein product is CASRRDSYSNQPQHF.

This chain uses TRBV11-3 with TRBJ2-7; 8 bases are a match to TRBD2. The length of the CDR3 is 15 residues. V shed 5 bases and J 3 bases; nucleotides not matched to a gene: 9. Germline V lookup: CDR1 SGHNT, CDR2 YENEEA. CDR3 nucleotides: TGTGCCAGCAGCCCAGCGGCGGGAGGACTCTACGAGCAGTACTTC. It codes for CASSPAAGGLYEQYF.

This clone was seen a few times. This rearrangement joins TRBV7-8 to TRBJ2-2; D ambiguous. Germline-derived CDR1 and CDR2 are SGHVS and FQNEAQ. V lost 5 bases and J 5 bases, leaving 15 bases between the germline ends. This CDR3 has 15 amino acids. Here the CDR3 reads CASSALAMGTGELFF. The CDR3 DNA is TGTGCCAGCAGCGCTCTGGCGATGGGGACCGGGGAGCTGTTTTTT.

CDR3 region: CASSFELGPAYEQYF. The CDR3 DNA reads TGTGCCAGCAGCTTCGAGTTGGGACCGGCCTACGAGCAGTACTTC. The chain carries TRBV13 and TRBJ2-7; D is possibly TRBD1 or TRBD2 (5 bases each). Germline V lookup: CDR1 PRHDT, CDR2 FYEKMQ (reference sequence). Trimming left V 3 bases short and J 2 bases short, with 14 bases between. The CDR3 sequence is 15 residues long.

The CDR3 sequence is CASRYRVLNGELFF. The DNA of the CDR3 is TGCGCCAGCAGATACAGGGTACTGAACGGGGAGCTGTTTTTT. The chain is built from TRBV4-1 and TRBJ2-2; weak D call: TRBD1 (6 bases). Germline CDR1 MGHRA, CDR2 YSYEKL. Trimming shortened V by 6 bases and J by 7 bases, and 15 bases separated the two germline ends. The CDR3 totals 14 residues.

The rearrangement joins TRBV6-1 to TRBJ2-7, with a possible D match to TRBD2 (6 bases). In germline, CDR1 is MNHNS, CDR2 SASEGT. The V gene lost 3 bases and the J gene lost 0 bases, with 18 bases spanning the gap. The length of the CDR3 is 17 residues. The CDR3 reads CASSDTMHRDFSYEQYF. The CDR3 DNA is TGTGCCAGCAGTGATACGATGCACCGGGACTTCTCCTACGAGCAGTACTTC.

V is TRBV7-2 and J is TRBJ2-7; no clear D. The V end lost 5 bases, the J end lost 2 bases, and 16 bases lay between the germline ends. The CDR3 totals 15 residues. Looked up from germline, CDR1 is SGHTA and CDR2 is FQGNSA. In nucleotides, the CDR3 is TGTGCCAGCAGCAATCCAAATATAAACGCCTACGAGCAGTACTTC. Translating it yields CASSNPNINAYEQYF.

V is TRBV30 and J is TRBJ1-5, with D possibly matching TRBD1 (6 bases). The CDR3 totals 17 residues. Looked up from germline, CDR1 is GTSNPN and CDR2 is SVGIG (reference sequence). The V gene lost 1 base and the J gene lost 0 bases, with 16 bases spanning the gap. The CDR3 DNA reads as TGTGCCTGGAGTGCCGCGGACAGCTCTTATAGCAATCAGCCCCAGCATTTT. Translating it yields CAWSAADSSYSNQPQHF. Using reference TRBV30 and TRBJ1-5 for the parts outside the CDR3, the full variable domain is SQTIHQWPATLVQPVGSPLSLECTVEGTSNPNLYWYRQAAGRGLQLLFYSVGIGQISSEVPQNLSASRPQDRQFILSSKKLLLSDSGFYLCAWSAADSSYSNQPQHFGDGTRLSIL.

The CDR3 bases are TGTGCCAGCAGCTTAGGGTCGGCCTCTACAGATACGCAGTATTTT. It specifies CASSLGSASTDTQYF. The rearrangement uses TRBV7-6 and TRBJ2-3; D ambiguous. Germline lookup yields CDR1 SGHVS and CDR2 FNYEAQ. Trimming pared 1 base from V and 3 bases from J, leaving 11 bases between. The CDR3 spans 15 residues.

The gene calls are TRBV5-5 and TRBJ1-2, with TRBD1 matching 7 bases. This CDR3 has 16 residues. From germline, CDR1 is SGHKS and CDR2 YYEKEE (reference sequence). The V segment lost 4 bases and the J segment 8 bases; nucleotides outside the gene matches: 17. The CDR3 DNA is TGTGCCAGCAGCGACGCCGGGACAGAACTAATGGGAGGCTACACCTTC. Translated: CASSDAGTELMGGYTF.

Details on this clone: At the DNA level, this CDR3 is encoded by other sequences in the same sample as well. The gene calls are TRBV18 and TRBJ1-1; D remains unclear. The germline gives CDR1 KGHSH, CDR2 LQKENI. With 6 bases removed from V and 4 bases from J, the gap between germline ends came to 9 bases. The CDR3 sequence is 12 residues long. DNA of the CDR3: TGTGCCAGCTCCCCCGGGTCCACTGAAGCTTTCTTT. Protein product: CASSPGSTEAFF.

In DNA form, the CDR3 reads TGTGCCATCAGTGACGGAACAGGGGGCGCGTTCGTTCAAGAGACCCAGTACTTC. This translates into CAISDGTGGAFVQETQYF. This rearrangement joins TRBV10-3 to TRBJ2-5, with 9 positions matching TRBD1. Germline loops: CDR1 ENHRY, CDR2 SYGVKD. The CDR3 totals 18 residues. Trimming cost V 3 bases and J 2 bases; bases outside gene matches: 13.

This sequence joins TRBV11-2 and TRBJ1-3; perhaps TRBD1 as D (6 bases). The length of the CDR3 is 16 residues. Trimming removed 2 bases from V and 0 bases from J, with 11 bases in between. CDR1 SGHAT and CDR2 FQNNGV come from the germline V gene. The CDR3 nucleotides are TGTGCCAGCAGCTTATCTAGAGGGGGCTCTGGAAACACCATATATTTT. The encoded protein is CASSLSRGGSGNTIYF. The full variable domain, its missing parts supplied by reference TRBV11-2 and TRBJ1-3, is EAGVAQSPRYKIIEKRQSVAFWCNPISGHATLYWYQQILGQGPKLLIQFQNNGVVDDSQLPKDRFSAERLKGVDSTLKIQPAKLEDSAVYLCASSLSRGGSGNTIYFGEGSWLTVV.

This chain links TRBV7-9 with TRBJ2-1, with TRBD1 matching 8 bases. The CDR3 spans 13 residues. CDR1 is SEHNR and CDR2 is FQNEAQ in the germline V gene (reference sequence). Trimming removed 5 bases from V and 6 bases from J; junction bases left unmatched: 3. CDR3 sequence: CASSRTGGNEQFF. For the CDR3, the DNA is TGTGCCAGCAGCCGTACAGGGGGCAATGAGCAGTTCTTC.

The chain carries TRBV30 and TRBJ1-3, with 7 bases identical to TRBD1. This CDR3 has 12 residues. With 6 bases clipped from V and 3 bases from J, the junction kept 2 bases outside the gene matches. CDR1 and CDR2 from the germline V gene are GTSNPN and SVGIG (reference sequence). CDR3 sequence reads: CACRGNGNTIYF. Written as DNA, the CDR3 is TGTGCCTGCAGGGGGAATGGAAACACCATATATTTT. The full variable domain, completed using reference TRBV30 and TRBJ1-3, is SQTIHQWPATLVQPVGSPLSLECTVEGTSNPNLYWYRQAAGRGLQLLFYSVGIGQISSEVPQNLSASRPQDRQFILSSKKLLLSDSGFYLCACRGNGNTIYFGEGSWLTVV.

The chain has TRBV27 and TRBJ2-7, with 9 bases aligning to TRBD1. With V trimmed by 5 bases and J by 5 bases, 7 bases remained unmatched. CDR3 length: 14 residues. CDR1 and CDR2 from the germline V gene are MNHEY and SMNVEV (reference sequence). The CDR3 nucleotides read TGTGCCAGCAGTACGGACAGGGGTTTTAACGAGCAGTACTTC. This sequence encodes CASSTDRGFNEQYF.

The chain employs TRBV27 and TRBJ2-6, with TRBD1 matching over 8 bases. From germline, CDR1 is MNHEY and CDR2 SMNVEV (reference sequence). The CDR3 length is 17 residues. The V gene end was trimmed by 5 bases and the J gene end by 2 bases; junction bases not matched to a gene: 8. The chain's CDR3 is CASSGRDRLPGANVLTF. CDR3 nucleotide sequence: TGTGCCAGCAGTGGCCGGGACAGGCTCCCTGGGGCCAACGTCCTGACTTTC.

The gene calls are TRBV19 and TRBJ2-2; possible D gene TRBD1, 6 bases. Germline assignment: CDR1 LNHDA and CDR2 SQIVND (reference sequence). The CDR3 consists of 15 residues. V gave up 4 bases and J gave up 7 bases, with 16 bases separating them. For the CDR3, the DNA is TGTGCCAGTAGTAATATGGGGGCCTGGAGCGGGGAGCTGTTTTTT. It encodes CASSNMGAWSGELFF.

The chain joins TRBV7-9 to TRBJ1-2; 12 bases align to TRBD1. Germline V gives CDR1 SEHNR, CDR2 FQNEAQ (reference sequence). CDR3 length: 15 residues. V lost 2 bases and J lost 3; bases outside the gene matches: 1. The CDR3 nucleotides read TGTGCCAGCAGCTTAAGGGACAGGGGGCACTATGGCTACACCTTC. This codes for CASSLRDRGHYGYTF.

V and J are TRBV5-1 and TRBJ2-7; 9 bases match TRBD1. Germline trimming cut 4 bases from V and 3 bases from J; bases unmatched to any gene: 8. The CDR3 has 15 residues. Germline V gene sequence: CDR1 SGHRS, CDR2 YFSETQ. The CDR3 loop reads CASSLGQGTYYEQYF. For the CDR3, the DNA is TGCGCCAGCAGCCTAGGACAGGGGACCTACTACGAGCAGTACTTC. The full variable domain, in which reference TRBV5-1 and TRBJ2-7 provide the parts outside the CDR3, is KAGVTQTPRYLIKTRGQQVTLSCSPISGHRSVSWYQQTPGQGLQFLFEYFSETQRNKGNFPGRFSGRQFSNSRSEMNVSTLELGDSALYLCASSLGQGTYYEQYFGPGTRLTVT.

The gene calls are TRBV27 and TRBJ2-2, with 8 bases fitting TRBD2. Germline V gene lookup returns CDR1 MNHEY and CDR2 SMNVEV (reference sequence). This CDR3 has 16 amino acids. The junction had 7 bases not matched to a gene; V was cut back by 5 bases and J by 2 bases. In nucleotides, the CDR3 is TGTGCCAGCAGTCCCTATAGCGGGGTCAACACCGGGGAGCTGTTTTTT. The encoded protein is CASSPYSGVNTGELFF.

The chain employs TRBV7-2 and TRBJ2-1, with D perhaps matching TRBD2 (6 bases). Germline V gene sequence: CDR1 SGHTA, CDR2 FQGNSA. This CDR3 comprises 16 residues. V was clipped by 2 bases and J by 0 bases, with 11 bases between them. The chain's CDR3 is CASSLTSSYSYNEQFF. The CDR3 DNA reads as TGTGCCAGCAGCTTAACTAGCTCCTACTCCTACAATGAGCAGTTCTTC.

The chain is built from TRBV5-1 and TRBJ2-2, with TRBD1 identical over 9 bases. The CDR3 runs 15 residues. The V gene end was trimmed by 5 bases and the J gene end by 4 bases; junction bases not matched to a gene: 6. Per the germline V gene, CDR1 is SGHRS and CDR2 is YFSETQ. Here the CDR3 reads CASRYGTGSTGELFF. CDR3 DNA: TGCGCCAGCAGATACGGGACAGGGAGCACCGGGGAGCTGTTTTTT. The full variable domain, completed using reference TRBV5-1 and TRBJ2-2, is KAGVTQTPRYLIKTRGQQVTLSCSPISGHRSVSWYQQTPGQGLQFLFEYFSETQRNKGNFPGRFSGRQFSNSRSEMNVSTLELGDSALYLCASRYGTGSTGELFFGEGSRLTVL.

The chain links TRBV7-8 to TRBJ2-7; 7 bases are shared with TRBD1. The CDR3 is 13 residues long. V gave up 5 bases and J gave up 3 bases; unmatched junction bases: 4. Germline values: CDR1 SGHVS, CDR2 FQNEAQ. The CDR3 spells CASSTGQHYEQYF. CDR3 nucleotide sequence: TGTGCCAGCAGCACGGGACAGCACTACGAGCAGTACTTC.